This section outlines one T cell receptor beta chain sequence together with its context. In this sample, this clonotype turned up many times. Its antigen is currently not known. Base qualities are not at hand, and no much larger clone is one base apart. The reads were generated on an Illumina HiSeq 2500. Quantitative 5'-RACE with molecular barcodes was the method used to prepare the TCR beta libraries. Under the source paper's analysis protocol: A new computational method, built on a probabilistic model of VDJ rearrangement, was used to identify disease-linked TCR variants. TCRdb's own reprocessing of the public reads used fastp at Q25 and MiXCR and kept productive beta chains. Rows are unified per CDR3 protein, each entry keeping the most common DNA and genes. What appears here as the V and J calls and clone size reflects TCRdb's work, not the paper's. In all, the sample holds more than 400,000 distinct CDR3 sequences, and 5.3% of those were seen once. The top ten clonotypes cover 3% to 4% of the sample.

The data belong to a study of CD8 T cells in ankylosing spondylitis (dated by TCRdb to about 2017). About the full investigation: The study set out to find disease-linked TCR variants by profiling T cell receptor beta repertoires in ankylosing spondylitis patients and healthy donors. In total, the full study cohort was made up of roughly 110 healthy donors and 25 ankylosing spondylitis patients. Samples of peripheral blood were taken, and for ankylosing spondylitis patients, synovial fluid was collected as well. What the study reported, not specific to this receptor: According to the report, matched synovial fluid samples from ankylosing spondylitis patients were significantly enriched for the disease-linked clones. Blood from ankylosing spondylitis patients appeared to be characterized by a TCR beta motif made up of about 8 highly homologous amino acid variants. Some of the motif variants had been reported before in the synovial fluid and blood of reactive arthritis patients, a finding that suggests common disease-initiation mechanisms. A CD8+ phenotype was shown by the disease-linked clones, which were found at relatively low frequencies in peripheral blood.

The sequencing input was blood, either unsorted or a sorted T cell fraction (not recorded which). The TCR was taken from a male donor with ankylosing spondylitis.

CDR3 reads: CASSQDSDRLSGNTIYF. The nucleotide sequence reads TGTGCCAGCAGCCAAGATTCCGACAGACTCTCTGGAAACACCATATATTTT. The chain couples TRBV4-2 to TRBJ1-3; a tentative D match to TRBD1 spans 5 bases. The cysteine opens and the phenylalanine closes a CDR3 of 17 amino acids. The kept DNA is CDR3 alone, 51 bases in frame from the first base. From the germline V gene, CDR1 is LGHNA and CDR2 is YNFKEQ. The V and J ends are trimmed by 0 bases and 0 bases, leaving 12 bases between them.